This entry lists 23 T cell receptor beta chains sequenced from one sample in a study of T cells in Graves' hyperthyroidism and ophthalmopathy. TCR beta CDR3 region amplification was performed from RNA transcripts. The TCR CDR3 first-round RT-PCR relied on the HTBI primer set. TCRdb itself ran the multiplex PCR reads through MiXCR, one entry per CDR3 protein. This sample carries about 640,000 distinct CDR3 sequences, 13% to 15% of them seen once, and the ten largest clones take 12%. The sequencing input was blood. All receptors come from a woman aged 45-60 years with Graves' ophthalmopathy.

This clonotype was found many times. The chain uses TRBV28 and TRBJ2-3; D may be TRBD1 (6 bases). Germline loops: CDR1 MDHEN, CDR2 SYDVKM. Trimming removed 4 bases from V and 6 bases from J, with 14 bases in between. The CDR3 has 14 amino acids. The DNA for the CDR3 is TGTGCCAGCAGTTCAGGGGTATATCTTGATACGCAGTATTTT. Encoded protein: CASSSGVYLDTQYF.

Many counts were recorded for this clonotype. The chain is built from TRBV20-1 and TRBJ2-3; D remains unclear. V lost 1 base and J lost 4, with 9 bases in between. Germline V lookup: CDR1 DFQATT, CDR2 SNEGSKA (reference sequence). The CDR3 extends over 13 amino acids. The CDR3 loop is CSARVSSADTQYF. CDR3 bases: TGCAGTGCTAGAGTTTCGAGCGCAGATACGCAGTATTTT.

This clonotype was seen many times. The chain combines TRBV28 with TRBJ2-7; possible D gene TRBD2, 5 bases. Germline CDR1 and CDR2: MDHEN and SYDVKM. The CDR3 runs 11 residues. V lost 6 bases and J lost 6, with 9 bases in between. The CDR3 loop is CASRRTLEQYF. The CDR3 coding sequence is TGTGCCAGCAGAAGGACTCTCGAGCAGTACTTC. The full variable domain, with the rest looked up from reference TRBV28 and TRBJ2-7, is DVKVTQSSRYLVKRTGEKVFLECVQDMDHENMFWYRQDPGLGLRLIYFSYDVKMKEKGDIPEGYSVSREKKERFSLILESASTNQTSMYLCASRRTLEQYFGPGTRLTVT.

The chain uses TRBV29-1 and TRBJ1-1; D gene uncertain. Trimming cost V 1 base and J 0 bases, with 12 bases left between them. The germline V gene has CDR1 SQVTM and CDR2 ANQGSEA. The CDR3 has 15 amino acids. The CDR3 region has the DNA TGCAGCGTTGAAGGGGGAGAAGGGATGAACACTGAAGCTTTCTTT. Its protein is CSVEGGEGMNTEAFF.

This clonotype was picked up a small number of times. This chain joins TRBV12-3 or TRBV12-4 and TRBJ1-5; D is possibly TRBD1 (6 bases). V was trimmed by 6 bases and J by 1 base, leaving 16 bases between them. This CDR3 spans 16 amino acids. The CDR3 here is CASSKTGAGSNQPQHF. CDR3 nucleotides: TGTGCCAGCAGCAAGACGGGGGCAGGAAGCAATCAGCCCCAGCATTTT.

This clonotype appeared many times. The chain has TRBV28 and TRBJ2-3; TRBD2 aligns across 10 bases. The CDR3 is made up of 15 amino acids. V gave up 1 base and J gave up 3 bases; unmatched junction bases: 1. Germline CDR1 is MDHEN and CDR2 is SYDVKM. CDR3 DNA: TGTGCCAGCAGTTTATCTAGCGGGAGTACAGATACGCAGTATTTT. It specifies CASSLSSGSTDTQYF.

The rearrangement links TRBV6-4 to TRBJ1-1, with D maybe TRBD1 (6 bases). With 5 bases removed from V and 3 bases from J, the gap between germline ends came to 10 bases. CDR1 MRHNA and CDR2 SNTAGT come from the germline V gene. This CDR3 is built from 13 residues. CDR3 protein: CASSYRADTEAFF. For the CDR3, the DNA is TGTGCCAGCAGTTACAGGGCCGACACTGAAGCTTTCTTT.

The chain links TRBV6-2 or TRBV6-3 to TRBJ2-2, with 8 bases that match TRBD2. Germline V gene data show CDR1 as MNHEY and CDR2 as SVGEGT. The CDR3 is made up of 17 amino acids. V trimming: 0 bases; J trimming: 3 bases; junction bases outside the gene matches: 6. The CDR3 bases are TGTGCCAGCAGTTACTCAAGCGGGAGTGTTCACACCGGGGAGCTGTTTTTT. Translated, it gives CASSYSSGSVHTGELFF.

This clonotype has ten or more counts. This sequence joins TRBV5-1 and TRBJ1-2, with D perhaps TRBD1 (6 bases). With 1 base removed from V and 7 bases from J, the gap between germline ends came to 20 bases. Per the germline V gene, CDR1 is SGHRS and CDR2 is YFSETQ. This CDR3 spans 16 amino acids. CDR3 DNA sequence: TGCGCCAGCAGCTTGTGGGCCGACCCTCAGGGGCTTGGCTACACCTTC. This encodes CASSLWADPQGLGYTF.

Note on this clonotype: This could be a read error, since a much larger clone is one nucleotide away. The chain is built from TRBV5-1 and TRBJ2-2; D is uncertain. Germline V lookup: CDR1 SGHRS, CDR2 YFSETQ. This CDR3 is built from 14 residues. V lost 5 bases and J 0 bases, leaving 8 bases between the germline ends. The CDR3 region is CASRRSANTGELFF. Here the CDR3 DNA reads TGCGCCAGCAGACGGTCCGCGAACACCGGGGAGCTGTTTTTT.

The chain uses TRBV29-1 and TRBJ2-7; 8 bases are a match to TRBD1. Germline CDR1 and CDR2: SQVTM and ANQGSEA. With V trimmed by 3 bases and J by 4 bases, 5 bases remained unmatched. There are 13 residues in the CDR3. CDR3 sequence reads: CSVETGATYEQYF. The DNA of the CDR3 is TGCAGCGTTGAGACAGGGGCAACTTACGAGCAGTACTTC.

This clonotype has only a few counts. The CDR3 here is CATSESGRFYNEQFF. The CDR3 nucleotides are TGTGCCACCAGTGAATCCGGGAGATTTTACAATGAGCAGTTCTTC. V and J are TRBV24-1 and TRBJ2-1; TRBD2 might be the D (6 bases). Germline assignment: CDR1 KGHDR and CDR2 SFDVKD. The CDR3 extends over 15 amino acids. V was shortened by 4 bases and J by 4 bases, with 13 bases between the two germline ends.

This clonotype was detected only a few times. This chain connects TRBV13 to TRBJ1-2; D might be TRBD1 (5 bases). Germline V CDR1 and CDR2: PRHDT, FYEKMQ (reference sequence). The CDR3 runs 12 residues. Trimming stripped 2 bases from V and 7 bases from J, with 8 bases between. The CDR3 DNA is TGTGCCAGCAGCTTAATCGGGGCTGGCTACACCTTC. As protein: CASSLIGAGYTF.

In its sample, this clonotype was seen many times. The chain has TRBV30 and TRBJ1-4; tentatively, D is TRBD1 (5 bases). Germline V gene lookup returns CDR1 GTSNPN and CDR2 SVGIG (reference sequence). This CDR3 comprises 17 residues. Trimming shortened V by 3 bases and J by 5 bases, and 22 bases separated the two germline ends. Here the CDR3 reads CAWSVGWGVQLNEKLFF. In DNA, the CDR3 is TGTGCCTGGAGCGTCGGATGGGGCGTCCAACTGAATGAAAAACTGTTTTTT.

In its sample, this clonotype was seen a few times. V gene TRBV19 combines with J gene TRBJ2-7, with 7 nucleotides matching TRBD2. The CDR3 runs to 15 residues. Germline V gene data show CDR1 as LNHDA and CDR2 as SQIVND (reference sequence). Trimming took 7 bases from V and 3 from J; bases not matched to a gene: 12. CDR3 loop: CASTSRGGLLYEQYF. In DNA, the CDR3 is TGTGCCAGTACCTCTCGCGGGGGACTTCTCTACGAGCAGTACTTC.

This clonotype appeared a few times. The chain employs TRBV9 and TRBJ2-1, with 11 bases aligning to TRBD2. J lost 9 bases, V lost 3 bases, and 11 bases had no gene match. The germline gives CDR1 SGDLS, CDR2 YYNGEE. There are 16 residues in the CDR3. This CDR3 is CASSAPTSGRVFEQFF. CDR3 coding DNA: TGTGCCAGCAGCGCTCCCACTAGCGGGAGAGTTTTTGAGCAGTTCTTC.

This clonotype showed up just a few times. The rearrangement uses TRBV6-2 or TRBV6-3 and TRBJ2-2; 8 bases map to TRBD2. CDR1 is MNHEY, CDR2 SVGEGT, per germline. The CDR3 contains 15 residues. Germline trimming cut 6 bases from V and 8 bases from J; bases unmatched to any gene: 11. CDR3 coding DNA: TGTGCCAGCAGGCCCACTGGCGGGAGGCTTGGGGAGCTGTTTTTT. Protein sequence: CASRPTGGRLGELFF.

This clonotype was detected a few times. The rearrangement joins TRBV12-3 or TRBV12-4 to TRBJ2-3; TRBD2 matches 8 bases. The CDR3 covers 15 residues. V lost 5 bases, J lost 1 base, and 5 bases stayed unmatched. The CDR3 DNA is TGTGCCAGCAGTCAGGGACTAGTGGGCACAGATACGCAGTATTTT. Protein: CASSQGLVGTDTQYF.

The chain recombines TRBV7-9 with TRBJ2-5; a possible D gene is TRBD2 (5 bases). The CDR3 consists of 14 residues. V was trimmed by 5 bases and J by 2 bases, leaving 12 bases between them. Per the germline V gene, CDR1 is SEHNR and CDR2 is FQNEAQ (reference sequence). The CDR3 is CASSQTREQETQYF. In DNA, the CDR3 is TGTGCCAGCAGCCAAACCCGGGAACAAGAGACCCAGTACTTC.

Ten or more counts support this clonotype. The V and J genes are TRBV6-2 or TRBV6-3 and TRBJ2-7; TRBD1 is a possible D gene (5 bases). Germline values: CDR1 MNHEY, CDR2 SVGEGT. This CDR3 is 14 amino acids long. Deletions cut 6 bases from V and 4 bases from J, with 16 bases between. CDR3 loop: CASRSTGLWYEQYF. In DNA form, the CDR3 reads TGTGCCAGCAGGTCCACAGGATTATGGTACGAGCAGTACTTC.

This clonotype was recorded a few times. The J gene is TRBJ2-2, the V gene TRBV12-3 or TRBV12-4; 10 nucleotides align to TRBD1. The CDR3 is 15 amino acids. With 5 bases clipped from V and 2 bases from J, the junction kept 2 bases outside the gene matches. CDR3 nucleotides: TGTGCCAGCAGTGGGACAGGGGCCAACACCGGGGAGCTGTTTTTT. Encoded protein: CASSGTGANTGELFF.

This clonotype was detected many times. The CDR3 is CASSDQASGRGQETQYF. CDR3 in DNA: TGTGCCAGCAGTGACCAGGCTAGCGGGAGGGGCCAAGAGACCCAGTACTTC. The chain uses TRBV2 and TRBJ2-5; 12 bases fit TRBD2. The ends lost 3 bases at V and 1 base at J; junction bases unmatched: 6. The CDR3 spans 17 residues. Germline V gene lookup returns CDR1 SNHLY and CDR2 FYNNEI.

V is TRBV5-1 and J is TRBJ2-1; 9 bases line up with TRBD2. This CDR3 region has 16 residues. After removal of 0 bases from V and 7 bases from J, the junction contained 8 bases not matched to a gene. Looked up from germline, CDR1 is SGHRS and CDR2 is YFSETQ. CDR3 sequence: CASSLGPTSGVNEQFF. CDR3 DNA: TGCGCCAGCAGCTTGGGGCCGACTAGCGGTGTGAATGAGCAGTTCTTC.